Listed below are T cell receptor beta chains from one sample, sequenced in a study of T-cell reconstitution after alpha-beta-depleted transplantation in children. From the PCR reads, TCRdb called clonotypes with MiXCR, one entry per CDR3 protein. Of a few hundred thousand distinct CDR3 sequences listed, about a quarter are singletons. The sample here was PBMCs, taken before TCRalphabeta/CD19-depleted stem cell transplant. These receptors all stem from a boy in the first two years of life with Wiskott-Aldrich syndrome, due to receive a stem cell transplant. Each CDR3 is given with its conserved first and last residue. A D gene is named only where the DNA matches it firmly. Size values are once, few and many counts, or a class for expanded clones, and some rows have none.

cdr3_aa	cdr3_nt	d_call	clone_size	v_call	j_call
CSARAEIGVGYGYTF	TGCAGTGCTAGAGCCGAGATCGGGGTGGGCTATGGCTACACCTTC	.	.	TRBV20-1	TRBJ1-2
CASSQAGSGNTIYF	TGTGCCAGCAGCCAAGCGGGTTCTGGAAACACCATATATTTT	.	few	TRBV3-1	TRBJ1-3
CASSPGAWYNEQFF	TGCGCCAGCAGCCCCGGGGCATGGTACAATGAGCAGTTCTTC	.	few	TRBV5-1	TRBJ2-1
CASSFFRGEAPATGELFF	TGTGCCAGCAGTTTTTTTCGGGGTGAGGCACCGGCCACCGGGGAGCTGTTTTTT	.	.	TRBV12-3/TRBV12-4	TRBJ2-2
CASSRTDRGPEAFF	TGTGCCAGCAGCCGAACAGACAGGGGACCTGAAGCTTTCTTT	TRBD1	.	TRBV7-9	TRBJ1-1
CASSRTGIQTQYF	TGTGCCAGCAGCCGAACAGGGATACAGACCCAGTACTTC	.	.	TRBV12-3/TRBV12-4	TRBJ2-5
CASSQGPRQGVNTEAFF	TGTGCCAGCAGCCAAGGACCGCGACAGGGGGTGAACACTGAAGCTTTCTTT	TRBD1	.	TRBV3-1	TRBJ1-1
CSARKGLAGAEQFF	TGCAGTGCTAGAAAGGGACTAGCGGGGGCTGAGCAGTTCTTC	TRBD2	.	TRBV20-1	TRBJ2-1
CATSRDPGTGELFF	TGTGCCACCAGCAGAGATCCGGGCACCGGGGAGCTGTTTTTT	.	.	TRBV15	TRBJ2-2
CASSPTSGSANTGELFF	TGCGCCAGCAGCCCGACTAGCGGGTCCGCGAACACCGGGGAGCTGTTTTTT	TRBD2	.	TRBV5-1	TRBJ2-2
CSARSIAEAFNEQFF	TGCAGTGCTAGATCGATAGCGGAGGCTTTCAATGAGCAGTTCTTC	.	many	TRBV20-1	TRBJ2-1
CSAHGLADSYEQYF	TGCAGTGCTCATGGACTAGCGGACTCCTACGAGCAGTACTTC	TRBD2	.	TRBV20-1	TRBJ2-7
CASSIGGSSYEQYF	TGTGCCAGCTCTATAGGGGGTAGCTCCTACGAGCAGTACTTC	.	few	TRBV19	TRBJ2-7
CASSFNGWGQETQYF	TGTGCCAGCAGTTTTAACGGCTGGGGGCAAGAGACCCAGTACTTC	.	.	TRBV12-3/TRBV12-4	TRBJ2-5
CASSLARGLYEQYF	TGCGCCAGCAGCTTGGCCCGAGGACTCTACGAGCAGTACTTC	.	.	TRBV5-1	TRBJ2-7
CASSFRDYSYEQYF	TGTGCCAGCAGTTTCCGGGACTACTCCTACGAGCAGTACTTC	TRBD2	few	TRBV12-3/TRBV12-4	TRBJ2-7
CASSLKSGTEAFF	TGTGCCAGCAGCTTAAAGAGTGGTACTGAAGCTTTCTTT	.	few	TRBV7-3	TRBJ1-1
CASSRDPGKETQYF	TGTGCCAGCAGCCGGGACCCGGGAAAAGAGACCCAGTACTTC	.	.	TRBV11-2	TRBJ2-5
CSATAGSTDTQYF	TGCAGTGCTACAGCGGGTTCCACAGATACGCAGTATTTT	.	.	TRBV20-1	TRBJ2-3
CAITNAGELFF	TGTGCCATCACCAATGCAGGGGAGCTGTTTTTT	.	.	TRBV10-3	TRBJ2-2
CAISGTSGTPQGQFF	TGTGCCATCAGTGGCACTAGCGGGACACCACAAGGGCAGTTCTTC	TRBD2	.	TRBV10-3	TRBJ2-1
CSANVRDSYSGANVLTF	TGCAGTGCTAACGTCCGGGACAGCTACTCTGGGGCCAACGTCCTGACTTTC	TRBD1	few	TRBV20-1	TRBJ2-6
CSATDRVGNQPQHF	TGCAGTGCTACAGACAGGGTCGGCAATCAGCCCCAGCATTTT	TRBD1	.	TRBV20-1	TRBJ1-5
CASSLAAGGPGDTQYF	TGTGCCAGCAGCTTAGCGGCGGGAGGGCCGGGGGATACGCAGTATTTT	TRBD2	few	TRBV7-6	TRBJ2-3
CSVTGGNGNQPQHF	TGCAGCGTTACAGGGGGAAACGGCAATCAGCCCCAGCATTTT	TRBD1	.	TRBV29-1	TRBJ1-5
CASSLVPGAEQFF	TGTGCCAGCAGCTTGGTACCGGGAGCTGAGCAGTTCTTC	.	.	TRBV5-6	TRBJ2-1
CSARDFGRTKQETQYF	TGCAGTGCTAGAGATTTTGGAAGGACTAAACAAGAGACCCAGTACTTC	.	.	TRBV20-1	TRBJ2-5
CASSYRQLTDTQYF	TGTGCCAGCAGTTACCGACAGCTCACAGATACGCAGTATTTT	.	few	TRBV6-5	TRBJ2-3
CASSLVAGTNTGELFF	TGTGCCAGCAGCTTAGTCGCCGGGACGAACACCGGGGAGCTGTTTTTT	.	.	TRBV7-2	TRBJ2-2
CASSLARGAETQYF	TGCGCCAGCAGCTTGGCTCGGGGAGCAGAGACCCAGTACTTC	.	.	TRBV5-1	TRBJ2-5
CASSHSGSTNTGELFF	TGCGCCAGCAGCCATAGCGGGAGTACAAACACCGGGGAGCTGTTTTTT	TRBD2	.	TRBV5-1	TRBJ2-2
CACKPRGSSYNEQFF	TGTGCCTGTAAACCCCGGGGAAGCTCCTACAATGAGCAGTTCTTC	.	.	TRBV19	TRBJ2-1
CAISRNLQETQYF	TGTGCCATCTCTCGTAACCTTCAAGAGACCCAGTACTTC	.	.	TRBV10-3	TRBJ2-5
CASSSTSVSNYGYTF	TGTGCCAGCAGCTCAACCTCTGTATCTAACTATGGCTACACCTTC	.	.	TRBV7-9	TRBJ1-2
CASSFGVYYEQYF	TGTGCCAGCAGCTTCGGGGTATACTACGAGCAGTACTTC	.	few	TRBV13	TRBJ2-7
CSVVWRGEDTQYF	TGCAGCGTTGTTTGGCGCGGTGAGGATACGCAGTATTTT	.	few	TRBV29-1	TRBJ2-3
CASGQNNQGYTEAFF	TGTGCTAGTGGACAGAACAACCAGGGGTACACTGAAGCTTTCTTT	.	.	TRBV12-5	TRBJ1-1
CSTVGGVETQYF	TGCAGCACCGTGGGGGGCGTCGAGACCCAGTACTTC	.	few	TRBV29-1	TRBJ2-5
CASSLGLAHTGELFF	TGTGCCAGCAGCTTGGGACTAGCGCACACCGGGGAGCTGTTTTTT	TRBD2	.	TRBV5-4	TRBJ2-2
CSAPRSRTSYNEQFF	TGCAGTGCCCCCCGGTCGCGGACCTCCTACAATGAGCAGTTCTTC	.	.	TRBV20-1	TRBJ2-1
CSARTGNPEAFF	TGCAGTGCTAGGACAGGGAATCCTGAAGCTTTCTTT	TRBD1	few	TRBV20-1	TRBJ1-1
CSAREWTSGYEQYF	TGCAGTGCTAGAGAGTGGACTAGCGGGTACGAGCAGTACTTC	TRBD2	.	TRBV20-1	TRBJ2-7
CASKWGGPSYEQYF	TGTGCCAGCAAGTGGGGCGGACCTTCCTACGAGCAGTACTTC	.	.	TRBV5-5	TRBJ2-7
CASSGGRGNTGELFF	TGTGCCAGCAGCGGGGGCAGGGGTAACACCGGGGAGCTGTTTTTT	.	.	TRBV5-6	TRBJ2-2